The 14 T cell receptor beta chains below all came from one sample that was sequenced in a study of blood T cell repertoires in COVID-19. Some clones are missing from TCRdb's copy, which holds only in-frame ones; the method was immunoSEQ multiplex PCR. The sample lists more than 300,000 clones; around 88% were seen once. The material sequenced was peripheral blood. These receptors all stem from a woman in her 30s with COVID-19, enrolled during active disease.

The chain joins TRBV3-1 (or the pseudogene TRBV3-2) to TRBJ1-2; 12 bases align to TRBD1. CDR1 LGHDT and CDR2 YNNKEL come from the germline V gene (reference sequence). Trimming took 4 bases from V and 3 from J; bases not matched to a gene: 12. The CDR3 is made up of 18 amino acids. This chain's CDR3 is CASSRSGGQGAGDYGYTF. The CDR3 DNA reads TGTGCCAGCAGCCGTAGTGGGGGACAGGGGGCAGGTGACTATGGCTACACCTTC.

The CDR3 reads CASSFGGYTF. The DNA of the CDR3 is TGTGCCAGCAGTTTTGGCGGCTACACCTTC. This chain links TRBV12-3 or TRBV12-4 with TRBJ1-2; D is ambiguous. Trimming pared 3 bases from V and 8 bases from J, leaving 4 bases between. The CDR3 loop spans 10 amino acids.

The rearrangement joins TRBV6-5 to TRBJ2-2, with a weak D call TRBD1 (6 bases). Germline-derived CDR1 and CDR2 are MNHEY and SVGAGI. The CDR3 contains 14 residues. Trimming shortened V by 6 bases and J by 5 bases, and 13 bases separated the two germline ends. CDR3 region: CASRKGGRTGELFF. The CDR3 DNA is TGTGCCAGCAGGAAAGGGGGAAGGACCGGGGAGCTGTTTTTT.

The chain is built from TRBV4-1 and TRBJ1-4; 8 positions match TRBD1. The germline gives CDR1 MGHRA, CDR2 YSYEKL. The CDR3 loop spans 16 amino acids. J was trimmed by 4 bases and V by 4 bases; bases with no gene match: 8. The CDR3 DNA sequence: TGCGCCAGCAGCCGTAGTAGGACAGGGAATAATGAAAAACTGTTTTTT. It translates to CASSRSRTGNNEKLFF.

V gene TRBV5-1 combines with J gene TRBJ2-5, with D possibly matching TRBD2 (6 bases). Trimming removed 1 base from V and 2 bases from J, with 9 bases in between. From germline, CDR1 is SGHRS and CDR2 YFSETQ. This CDR3 has 14 amino acids. CDR3 nucleotide sequence: TGCGCCAGCAGCTTGACTAGCATACAAGAGACCCAGTACTTC. Protein: CASSLTSIQETQYF.

This chain joins TRBV19 and TRBJ2-1; weak D call: TRBD1 (5 bases). The V gene lost 5 bases and the J gene lost 8 bases, with 10 bases spanning the gap. Germline V CDR1 and CDR2: LNHDA, SQIVND (reference sequence). The length of the CDR3 is 12 residues. The CDR3 sequence is CASSSAGYEQFF. CDR3 nucleotide sequence: TGTGCCAGTAGTTCAGCAGGGTATGAGCAGTTCTTC.

The CDR3 DNA follows: TGTGCCAGCAGCTTGGTCCAGCGGGGGTTCCAGACCCAGTACTTC. This codes for CASSLVQRGFQTQYF. The chain couples TRBV5-4 to TRBJ2-5, with 8 bases that match TRBD2. CDR3 length equals 15 residues. After removal of 0 bases from V and 6 bases from J, the junction contained 7 bases not matched to a gene. Germline CDR1 SGHNT, CDR2 YYREEE (reference sequence).

This chain links TRBV4-3 with TRBJ1-1; weak D call: TRBD1 (6 bases). The CDR3 extends over 15 amino acids. Germline lookup yields CDR1 LGHNA and CDR2 YSLEER. V was pared by 2 bases and J by 4 bases, with 14 bases between. The CDR3 DNA sequence: TGCGCCAGCAGCCAACTAGGGGGTTCGAGCACTGAAGCTTTCTTT. This encodes CASSQLGGSSTEAFF.

The J gene is TRBJ2-3, the V gene TRBV7-3; 9 positions agree with TRBD2. The V and J ends lost 5 bases and 2 bases, in that order; junction bases with no gene match: 5. CDR1 SGHTA and CDR2 FQGTGA come from the germline V gene. The length of the CDR3 is 15 residues. This chain's CDR3 is CASSRRLAATDTQYF. In DNA, the CDR3 is TGTGCCAGCAGCCGGAGACTAGCGGCCACAGATACGCAGTATTTT. The full variable domain, with the rest looked up from reference TRBV7-3 and TRBJ2-3, is GAGVSQTPSNKVTEKGKYVELRCDPISGHTALYWYRQSLGQGPEFLIYFQGTGAADDSGLPNDRFFAVRPEGSVSTLKIQRTERGDSAVYLCASSRRLAATDTQYFGPGTRLTVL.

The gene calls are TRBV28 and TRBJ1-1, with D unresolved. The ends were cut back, 8 bases at V and 1 base at J, with 8 bases in the middle. Germline V lookup: CDR1 MDHEN, CDR2 SYDVKM. This CDR3 contains 12 residues. The CDR3 sequence: CASLDANTEAFF. DNA of the CDR3: TGTGCCAGCCTAGATGCGAACACTGAAGCTTTCTTT.

The V and J genes are TRBV27 and TRBJ2-7; 8 bases fit TRBD1. The trim removed 5 bases at V and 4 bases at J, leaving 7 bases unmatched. Germline CDR1 reads MNHEY; CDR2 reads SMNVEV (reference sequence). This CDR3 spans 14 amino acids. CDR3 amino acids: CASSPRQGWYEQYF. CDR3 sequence (DNA): TGTGCCAGCAGTCCACGACAGGGGTGGTACGAGCAGTACTTC.

The genes are TRBV7-2 and TRBJ1-1; 7 bases agree with TRBD1. V lost 1 base and J lost 5; bases outside the gene matches: 16. CDR1 SGHTA and CDR2 FQGNSA come from the germline V gene. CDR3 length equals 18 residues. The DNA of the CDR3 is TGTGCCAGCAGCTTAGGAATCGGACAGGCCTCCCGGGGGACTGAAGCTTTCTTT. It specifies CASSLGIGQASRGTEAFF.

The rearrangement links TRBV28 to TRBJ1-3, with 11 nucleotides matching TRBD1. V lost 5 bases, J lost 2 bases, and 5 bases stayed unmatched. CDR3 length: 16 amino acids. The germline V gene encodes CDR1 MDHEN and CDR2 SYDVKM. In DNA form, the CDR3 reads TGTGCCAGCAGTGGGGGACAGGGGGGAACTGGAAACACCATATATTTT. Protein: CASSGGQGGTGNTIYF.

The sample holds one count of this clone. The CDR3 region is CASSSRTSGTGELFF. In DNA, the CDR3 is TGTGCCAGCAGTTCCCGGACTAGCGGCACCGGGGAGCTGTTTTTT. The chain uses TRBV27 and TRBJ2-2, with 10 bases lining up with TRBD2. This CDR3 is 15 amino acids long. Losses at the gene ends were 4 bases for V and 4 bases for J; bases not matched to a gene: 3. Per the germline V gene, CDR1 is MNHEY and CDR2 is SMNVEV (reference sequence).